Listed below are T cell receptor beta chains from one sample, sequenced in a study of shared T cell receptors in the human thymus. Assay: immunoSEQ multiplex PCR; the TCRdb copy retains only in-frame clones and omits some. This table has more than 550,000 clones, over 75% appearing once. This sample was also put to use in a study of human thymus T cells.

Sequenced material: thymocytes. Receptors were obtained from a girl younger than two with a congenital heart defect. Each CDR3 is given with its conserved first and last residue. A D gene is named only where the DNA matches it firmly. Only part of the rows carry a size: once, few, many, or a class if the clone is expanded.

D	J	length	V	size	CDR3	DNA
.	TRBJ1-2	15	TRBV4-3	.	CASSQADRSNYGHTF	TGCGCCAGCAGCCAAGCGGACAGATCTAACTATGGCCACACCTTC
.	TRBJ1-5	13	TRBV19	.	CASSMEGNQPQHF	TGTGCCAGTAGTATGGAGGGAAATCAGCCCCAGCATTTT
.	TRBJ1-1	15	TRBV6-5	.	CASSSFKGVATEAFF	TGTGCCAGCAGTTCCTTTAAGGGAGTTGCCACTGAAGCTTTCTTT
.	TRBJ1-3	13	TRBV5-4	.	CASSFRPGNTIYF	TGTGCCAGCAGCTTCCGTCCCGGAAACACCATATATTTT
TRBD2	TRBJ2-7	16	TRBV9	.	CASSVGGGGAEDEQYF	TGTGCCAGCAGCGTAGGGGGCGGGGGGGCCGAGGACGAGCAGTACTTC
TRBD1	TRBJ1-3	16	TRBV6-1	few	CASSEERTGGGNTIYF	TGTGCCAGCAGTGAAGAAAGGACAGGAGGTGGAAACACCATATATTTT
TRBD1	TRBJ2-7	16	TRBV27	few	CASTTFQGDKAYEQYF	TGTGCCAGCACCACCTTTCAGGGGGATAAGGCCTACGAGCAGTACTTC
.	TRBJ2-4	16	TRBV28	.	CASSAVMQVAKNIQYF	TGTGCCAGCAGTGCCGTCATGCAGGTAGCCAAAAACATTCAGTACTTC
.	TRBJ2-1	18	TRBV19	.	CASSYGRGPNPLHNEQFF	TGTGCCAGTAGTTATGGGCGGGGGCCTAACCCACTACACAATGAGCAGTTCTTC
TRBD2	TRBJ2-7	19	TRBV12-5	few	CASGLVLWSGGDYTYEQYF	TGTGCTAGTGGTTTGGTACTATGGAGCGGGGGGGATTATACCTACGAGCAGTACTTC
.	TRBJ2-7	18	TRBV7-7	.	CASNLRPPEYQGTDEQYF	TGTGCTAGCAACCTGCGGCCCCCAGAATACCAGGGTACGGACGAGCAGTACTTC
.	TRBJ1-1	13	TRBV5-1	.	CASSITAPSEAFF	TGCGCCAGCAGCATCACAGCCCCTTCAGAAGCTTTCTTT
.	TRBJ2-3	12	TRBV6-1	.	CASIGVEDTQYF	TGTGCCAGCATCGGGGTGGAGGATACGCAGTATTTT
.	TRBJ1-1	15	TRBV12-5	.	CASGLVRVENTEAFF	TGTGCTAGTGGTTTGGTACGGGTAGAGAACACTGAAGCTTTCTTT
TRBD1	TRBJ2-7	14	TRBV2	.	CASNRQGGAIEQYF	TGTGCCAGCAACAGACAGGGGGGGGCCATCGAGCAGTACTTC
.	TRBJ1-1	16	TRBV30	few	CAWNTTGAAYIAEAFF	TGTGCCTGGAACACCACTGGTGCGGCGTATATCGCTGAAGCTTTCTTT
TRBD1	TRBJ1-2	21	TRBV27	.	CASSFSLHHRDSTRDYYGYTF	TGTGCCAGCAGTTTCAGTCTCCACCACCGGGACAGCACCCGAGACTACTATGGCTACACCTTC
.	TRBJ2-1	13	TRBV6-1	.	CASSDKPYNEQFF	TGTGCCAGCAGTGATAAGCCCTACAATGAGCAGTTCTTC
TRBD1	TRBJ2-7	13	TRBV30	few	CAWNGQGGDEQYF	TGTGCCTGGAACGGACAGGGAGGCGACGAGCAGTACTTC
.	TRBJ2-7	16	TRBV9	.	CASSAHPTSDSYEQYF	TGTGCCAGCAGCGCCCATCCTACTAGTGACTCCTACGAGCAGTACTTC
TRBD2	TRBJ2-2	14	TRBV28	.	CASSSEGRGGELFF	TGTGCCAGCAGTTCAGAGGGGAGGGGCGGGGAGCTGTTTTTT
TRBD1	TRBJ1-5	17	TRBV19	.	CATRPEKDRVGNQPQHF	TGTGCCACCCGACCGGAGAAGGACAGGGTAGGCAATCAGCCCCAGCATTTT
TRBD2	TRBJ2-3	20	TRBV5-1	.	CASSLERTSGGAPVTDTQYF	TGCGCCAGCAGCTTGGAACGGACTAGCGGGGGGGCACCCGTCACAGATACGCAGTATTTT
.	TRBJ2-7	14	TRBV6-5	.	CASSIGEYPYEQYF	TGTGCCAGCAGTATCGGGGAATATCCCTACGAGCAGTACTTC
TRBD1	TRBJ1-1	19	TRBV7-2	.	CASSSPRDRAPRMNTEAFF	TGTGCCAGCAGCTCCCCTCGGGACAGGGCCCCCCGCATGAACACTGAAGCTTTCTTT
TRBD1	TRBJ2-4	12	TRBV5-1	.	CASRIDRGDWYF	TGCGCCAGCAGGATAGACAGGGGGGATTGGTACTTC
.	TRBJ2-3	14	TRBV28	.	CASSLLRIPDTQYF	TGTGCCAGCAGTTTATTGAGGATACCAGATACGCAGTATTTT
TRBD1	TRBJ1-1	17	TRBV5-1	.	CASSRYRGQPLNTEAFF	TGCGCCAGCAGCCGCTACAGGGGGCAACCATTGAACACTGAAGCTTTCTTT
.	TRBJ1-2	15	TRBV15	.	CATSRVREFNYGYTF	TGTGCCACCAGCAGAGTTCGGGAGTTTAACTATGGCTACACCTTC
TRBD1	TRBJ2-7	13	TRBV28	.	CASSGDREGEQYF	TGTGCCAGCAGTGGGGACAGGGAGGGCGAGCAGTACTTC
.	TRBJ2-1	15	TRBV5-1	.	CASSSPSDPDNEQFF	TGCGCCAGCAGCTCTCCTAGCGATCCTGACAATGAGCAGTTCTTC
.	TRBJ1-6	13	TRBV10-3	.	CAISEAGNSPLHF	TGTGCCATCAGTGAGGCAGGGAATTCACCCCTCCACTTT
.	TRBJ1-2	12	TRBV7-9	.	CASSLGTVKNTF	TGTGCCAGCAGCTTAGGGACAGTGAAAAACACCTTC
TRBD1	TRBJ1-2	17	TRBV7-2	.	CASSLEATGGAGYGYTF	TGTGCCAGCAGCTTAGAGGCAACAGGGGGCGCAGGGTATGGCTACACCTTC
TRBD1	TRBJ1-2	18	TRBV10-3	.	CAISEHPTGTGGLLTDTF	TGTGCCATCAGTGAGCACCCTACCGGGACAGGGGGTTTACTCACGGACACCTTC
TRBD1	TRBJ2-2	16	TRBV2	.	CASSTVGQGGTGELFF	TGTGCCAGCAGTACCGTGGGACAGGGGGGGACCGGGGAGCTGTTTTTT
.	TRBJ2-7	11	TRBV5-5	.	CTSSPNGQQYF	TGTACCAGCAGCCCCAATGGCCAGCAGTACTTC
.	TRBJ1-2	17	TRBV21-1	.	CASSKVGYWGPLYGYTF	TGTGCCAGCAGCAAAGTAGGATACTGGGGGCCTCTCTATGGCTACACCTTC
TRBD1	TRBJ1-2	15	TRBV27	.	CASSSRTGRRGGYTF	TGTGCCAGCAGTTCTCGGACAGGGCGGCGGGGTGGCTACACCTTC
.	TRBJ2-7	16	TRBV7-2	.	CASSLVARVHSYEQYF	TGTGCCAGCAGCTTAGTCGCCCGGGTTCACTCCTACGAGCAGTACTTC
TRBD1	TRBJ1-5	15	TRBV19	.	CASRGRGQDHQPQHF	TGTGCCAGTAGGGGTAGGGGACAGGACCATCAGCCCCAGCATTTT
TRBD1	TRBJ1-2	13	TRBV6-1	.	CAIPQGVNYGYTF	TGTGCCATCCCACAGGGGGTCAACTATGGCTACACCTTC
TRBD1	TRBJ1-2	15	TRBV6-1	.	CASRPPDRGLVGYTF	TGTGCCAGCAGACCCCCGGACAGGGGATTGGTGGGCTACACCTTC
.	TRBJ2-1	14	TRBV27	.	CASSPRTRANEQFF	TGTGCCAGCAGTCCGAGAACTAGAGCCAATGAGCAGTTCTTC
.	TRBJ2-6	17	TRBV4-1	.	CASSQVSGYSGANVLTF	TGCGCCAGCAGCCAAGTGTCAGGTTACTCTGGGGCCAACGTCCTGACTTTC
.	TRBJ2-2	16	TRBV7-7	.	CASSLGWRANTGELFF	TGTGCCAGCAGCTTAGGTTGGCGGGCGAACACCGGGGAGCTGTTTTTT
.	TRBJ2-5	14	TRBV4-1	.	CASSQDDKQETQYF	TGCGCCAGCAGCCAAGACGACAAGCAAGAGACCCAGTACTTC
TRBD1	TRBJ2-2	18	TRBV19	.	CASSLIEGWTGHTGELFF	TGTGCCAGTAGCCTCATCGAAGGTTGGACAGGGCACACCGGGGAGCTGTTTTTT
.	TRBJ1-6	16	TRBV7-9	.	CASSHERQADNSPLHF	TGTGCCAGCAGCCATGAGAGACAGGCTGATAATTCACCCCTCCACTTT
.	TRBJ2-3	15	TRBV2	.	CASSVGIEGTDTQYF	TGTGCCAGCAGTGTTGGCATTGAGGGCACAGATACGCAGTATTTT
TRBD1	TRBJ1-5	16	TRBV4-3	.	CASSQGGTDSNQPQHF	TGCGCCAGCAGCCAAGGCGGGACAGATAGCAATCAGCCCCAGCATTTT
TRBD1	TRBJ2-7	15	TRBV27	.	CASSLADRGPYEQYF	TGTGCCAGCAGTCTCGCCGACAGGGGCCCCTACGAGCAGTACTTC
.	TRBJ1-1	17	TRBV5-5	.	CASSPGRGPQMNTEAFF	TGTGCCAGCAGCCCCGGGCGGGGCCCACAAATGAACACTGAAGCTTTCTTT